This TCR beta chain was documented in a study of cytomegalovirus exposure and HLA in healthy donors. Study outcomes and limitations: Cytomegalovirus status was reportedly diagnosed by the classifier with high specificity and sensitivity. In a later analysis, first-cohort TCR clusters were found to tend to co-occur in the 90 to 150 validation repertoires.

Sequenced by immunoSEQ multiplex PCR; TCRdb stores in-frame clones only, minus some. Seen here are more than 250,000 clones, 90% observed once, and the top ten hold just over 3%. V was trimmed by 0 bases and J by 6 bases, leaving 8 bases between them. The CDR3 covers 14 residues. The germline CDR1 and CDR2 sequences are MNHNS and SASEGT. Donors were drawn from the 120-subject validation cohort, separate from the roughly 700-subject first cohort. A note on this clone: Its antigen is still unknown.

The TCR originated in a woman younger than 45 in good health and CMV-seronegative. The V and J genes are TRBV6-1 and TRBJ2-2; no reliable D call. Sequencing was done on a sample of PBMCs. The CDR3 reads CASSEARRSGELFF. The CDR3 DNA follows: TGTGCCAGCAGTGAAGCCCGACGGTCCGGGGAGCTGTTTTTT.